A selection of T cell receptor beta chains follows, all from one sample in a study of cytomegalovirus exposure and HLA in healthy donors. This table comes from immunoSEQ multiplex PCR, and its TCRdb copy is limited to in-frame clones, with some not included. Counted here are 150,000 to 200,000 clones, over 70% occurring once; the ten biggest clones make up around 2.2%. Sequencing input: PBMCs. These TCRs come from a young woman in good health and CMV-seronegative. Each CDR3 is given with its conserved first and last residue. The order of the fields is D gene, J gene, V gene, CDR3 DNA, CDR3 protein. The D gene is left open where the match is weak.

>-|TRBJ2-7|TRBV19
TGTGCCAGTAGTCCCGGACAGACCTACGAGCAGTACTTC
CASSPGQTYEQYF
>TRBD1|TRBJ1-2|TRBV2
TGTGCCAGCAGTGACCCGGGACAGGGATGCACCTTC
CASSDPGQGCTF
>-|TRBJ2-3|TRBV19
TGTGCCAGTAGTACCAGCGCAGATACGCAGTATTTT
CASSTSADTQYF
>TRBD2|TRBJ2-1|TRBV29-1
TGCAGCGTCGCAGGACTAGCGACAGACAATGAGCAGTTCTTC
CSVAGLATDNEQFF
>TRBD2|TRBJ2-1|TRBV2
TGTGCCAGCAGTGGCGGACTAGCGGGAGGGTACAATGAGCAGTTCTTC
CASSGGLAGGYNEQFF
>TRBD1|TRBJ1-1|TRBV7-9
TGTGCCAGCAGCTGGGGGGACAGGGAGGTTAGCACTGAAGCTTTCTTT
CASSWGDREVSTEAFF
>TRBD1|TRBJ1-2|TRBV27
TGTGCCAGCAGTTTATACTACGGGACAGGGGTCTTCTATGGCTACACCTTC
CASSLYYGTGVFYGYTF
>TRBD1|TRBJ2-7|TRBV6-6
TGTGCCAGCAGTCGGACAGGGGGCCACGAGCAGTACTTC
CASSRTGGHEQYF
>TRBD1|TRBJ1-1|TRBV6-6
TGTGCCAGCAGTTCTGGGACAGGGGACACTGAAGCTTTCTTT
CASSSGTGDTEAFF
>-|TRBJ2-1|TRBV6-5
TGTGCCAGCAGTTTTCGCAGGGCCTACAATGAGCAGTTCTTC
CASSFRRAYNEQFF
>TRBD1|TRBJ2-7|TRBV18
TGTGCCAGCTCCCACGACCCCGGGACAGGGGGGGGCGAGCAGTACTTC
CASSHDPGTGGGEQYF
>-|TRBJ1-2|TRBV19
TGTGCCAGTACCGCCCCAGGGGTCAACTATGGCTACACCTTC
CASTAPGVNYGYTF
>TRBD1|TRBJ1-4|TRBV27
TGTGCCAGCAGTTCGTACAGGGGGCTAAGTGAAAAACTGTTTTTT
CASSSYRGLSEKLFF
>TRBD2|TRBJ2-3|TRBV7-2
TGTGCCAGCAGCCAAAGCGGGGCCAGGGTCACAGATACGCAGTATTTT
CASSQSGARVTDTQYF
>TRBD2|TRBJ2-1|TRBV27
TGTGCCAGCAGTTTAGCCGGGACTAGCGCCAATGAGCAGTTCTTC
CASSLAGTSANEQFF
>TRBD1|TRBJ2-7|TRBV7-3
TGTGCCAGCAGCAAGGACAGGAGCTACGAGCAGTACTTC
CASSKDRSYEQYF
>TRBD2|TRBJ2-7|TRBV7-9
TGTGCCAGCAGCCCCACCCTGACTAGCGGGACCTACGAGCAGTACTTC
CASSPTLTSGTYEQYF
>TRBD1|TRBJ2-3|TRBV28
TGTGCCAGCGCGGACAGGGTTAAAGATACGCAGTATTTT
CASADRVKDTQYF
>TRBD2|TRBJ2-5|TRBV27
TGTGCCAGCAGTTTGAACGGTGGGGGGGGTTGGGAGACCCAGTACTTC
CASSLNGGGGWETQYF
>TRBD2|TRBJ2-1|TRBV4-3
TGCGCCAGCAGCCAAGGCGAAGCGGGGGGGCCATTGAATGAGCAGTTCTTC
CASSQGEAGGPLNEQFF
>-|TRBJ1-6|TRBV30
TGTGCCTGGAGTGTAATCGGGTATTCACCCCTCCACTTT
CAWSVIGYSPLHF
>-|TRBJ2-2|TRBV7-8
TGTGCCAGCAGCTCCACCGCGCTAGTCACCGGGGAGCTGTTTTTT
CASSSTALVTGELFF